Presented here are 9 T cell receptor beta chains from one specimen sequenced in a study of shared clonotypes between healthy human individuals. Profiled with immunoSEQ multiplex PCR; TCRdb holds only in-frame clones, not every one. The table lists some 1 million clones, about three quarters of them singletons, with approximately 1.5% in the top ten. Sequencing was carried out using memory CD4+ T cells sorted from blood. As to subset: CD45RA-negative fraction. The receptor source for this set is a man between 18 and 35 years old in good health.

This clone was seen once. The chain couples TRBV30 to TRBJ1-1; 11 bases match TRBD1. The CDR3 contains 15 residues. V shed 0 bases and J 5 bases; nucleotides not matched to a gene: 5. CDR1 and CDR2 from the germline V gene are GTSNPN and SVGIG (reference sequence). The CDR3 loop reads CAWSVKGQGGTEAFF. The CDR3 DNA follows: TGTGCCTGGAGTGTAAAGGGACAGGGGGGAACTGAAGCTTTCTTT.

This chain links TRBV4-2 with TRBJ2-6; 9 positions agree with TRBD1. J gave up 0 bases and V 0 bases, and 6 bases lay outside the gene matches. This CDR3 is built from 19 residues. In germline, CDR1 is LGHNA, CDR2 YNFKEQ. The CDR3 reads CASSQEPGQGSSGANVLTF. Written as DNA, the CDR3 is TGTGCCAGCAGCCAAGAGCCGGGACAGGGCAGCTCTGGGGCCAACGTCCTGACTTTC.

This clone has ten or more counts. This sequence joins TRBV6-6 and TRBJ2-7; the D gene is possibly TRBD1 (6 bases). The germline V and J ends were trimmed by 4 bases and 9 bases, with 16 bases remaining between them. Per the germline V gene, CDR1 is MNHNY and CDR2 is SVGAGI (reference sequence). The CDR3 is 13 amino acids. CDR3 sequence reads: CASSSTQGQGQYF. The DNA for the CDR3 is TGTGCCAGCAGTTCGACCCAGGGGCAGGGGCAGTACTTC.

The rearrangement joins TRBV21-1 to TRBJ1-5. TRBV21-1 is shown as a pseudogene. The CDR3 length is 14 residues. The CDR3 sequence is CASDKRDRYQPQHF. The CDR3 bases are TGTGCCAGCGACAAAAGGGACCGCTATCAGCCCCAGCATTTT.

With respect to this clone: Other DNA sequences from this sample encode an identical CDR3 as well. This chain joins TRBV7-9 and TRBJ2-5; 9 bases match TRBD1. CDR3 length equals 17 residues. Looked up from germline, CDR1 is SEHNR and CDR2 is FQNEAQ (reference sequence). Trimming took 0 bases from V and 4 from J; bases not matched to a gene: 9. The CDR3 spells CASSLAPGQGVGETQYF. Here the CDR3 DNA reads TGTGCCAGCAGCTTAGCCCCGGGACAGGGAGTAGGAGAGACCCAGTACTTC.

Note on this clone: A far larger clone is just one base off, so this is likely a read error. Additional DNA sequences in this sample encode the identical CDR3. The V gene is TRBV5-8, the J gene TRBJ1-1; D is unresolved. Germline V gives CDR1 SGHTS, CDR2 YDEGEE. Trimming stripped 0 bases from V and 1 base from J, with 4 bases between. This CDR3 comprises 13 residues. CDR3 DNA: TGTGCCAGCAGCTTGGGCGGGAACACTGAAGCTTTCTTT. Translating it yields CASSLGGNTEAFF.

The chain employs TRBV28 and TRBJ1-6, with D uncertain. V lost 5 bases and J 6 bases, leaving 11 bases between the germline ends. The CDR3 runs 14 residues. Germline-derived CDR1 and CDR2 are MDHEN and SYDVKM. CDR3 residues: CASSPPYSNSPLHF. CDR3 in DNA: TGTGCCAGCAGTCCTCCATACTCTAATTCACCCCTCCACTTT.

V gene TRBV12-1 combines with J gene TRBJ1-5; TRBD1, as called in the table, went unchecked against the DNA. TRBV12-1 is a known pseudogene. This CDR3 is 13 amino acids long. This chain's CDR3 is CASSCYRGQPQHF. Here the CDR3 DNA reads TGTGCCAGCAGCTGCTACAGGGGTCAGCCCCAGCATTTT.

This chain links TRBV5-5 with TRBJ1-2; TRBD1 is a possible D gene (5 bases). CDR1 SGHKS and CDR2 YYEKEE come from the germline V gene (reference sequence). The V end was cut by 4 bases, the J end by 6 bases, with 16 bases between. There are 14 residues in the CDR3. The chain's CDR3 is CASSPWEGLNGYTF. CDR3 in DNA: TGTGCCAGCAGCCCCTGGGAGGGACTCAATGGCTACACCTTC.